The sequence of this TCR beta chain was determined in a study of siplizumab effects on memory and regulatory T cells. The germline V gene encodes CDR1 SEHNR and CDR2 FQNEAQ (reference sequence). After removal of 5 bases from V and 2 bases from J, the junction contained 8 bases not matched to a gene. The CDR3 length is 15 residues. Here immunoSEQ multiplex PCR was the method, and the copy in TCRdb shows in-frame clones only, minus some. The sample consists of approximately 91,000 clones, approximately 95% of them appearing once. Source material: CD8+ T cells sorted from blood. This chain links TRBV7-9 with TRBJ2-7; the match to TRBD1 covers 8 bases. The TCR sequence derives from a human donor in good health. In DNA, the CDR3 is TGTGCCAGCAGCCTGGGACAGGCGCCCCCCTACGAGCAGTACTTC. Its translation is CASSLGQAPPYEQYF.